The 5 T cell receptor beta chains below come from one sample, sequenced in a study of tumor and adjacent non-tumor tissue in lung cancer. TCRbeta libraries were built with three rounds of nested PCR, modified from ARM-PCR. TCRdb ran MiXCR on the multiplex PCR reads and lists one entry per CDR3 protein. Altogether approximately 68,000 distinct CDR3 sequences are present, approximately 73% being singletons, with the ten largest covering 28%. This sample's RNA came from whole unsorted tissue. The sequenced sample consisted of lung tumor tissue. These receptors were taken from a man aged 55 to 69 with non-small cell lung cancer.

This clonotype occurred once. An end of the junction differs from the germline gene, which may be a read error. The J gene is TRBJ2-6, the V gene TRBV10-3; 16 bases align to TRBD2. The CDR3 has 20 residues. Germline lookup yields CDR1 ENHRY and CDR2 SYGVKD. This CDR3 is CAISEHGTSGRDSGANGLTF. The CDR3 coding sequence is TGCGCCATCAGTGAGCATGGGACTAGCGGGAGGGACTCTGGGGCCAACGGCCTAACTTTC.

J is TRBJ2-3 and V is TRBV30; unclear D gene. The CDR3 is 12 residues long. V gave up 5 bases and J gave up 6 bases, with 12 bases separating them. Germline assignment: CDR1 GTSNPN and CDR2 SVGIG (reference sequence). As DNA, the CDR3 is TGTGCCTGGGGCCTCCAGGAGGATACGCAGTATTTT. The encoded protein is CAWGLQEDTQYF.

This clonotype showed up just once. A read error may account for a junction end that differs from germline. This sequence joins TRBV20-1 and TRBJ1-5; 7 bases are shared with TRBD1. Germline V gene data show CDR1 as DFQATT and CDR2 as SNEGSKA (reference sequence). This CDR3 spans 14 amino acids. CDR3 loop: CSASGSTGDQPQHF. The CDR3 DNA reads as TGCAGTGCTAGTGGCTCAACAGGGGATCAGCCTCAGCATTTT.

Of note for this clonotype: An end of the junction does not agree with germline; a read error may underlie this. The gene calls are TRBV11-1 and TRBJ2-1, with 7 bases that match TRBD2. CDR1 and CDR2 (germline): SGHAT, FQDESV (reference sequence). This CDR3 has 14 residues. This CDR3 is CVSERWEGHGEHFF. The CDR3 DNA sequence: TGTGTCAGCGAGAGGTGGGAGGGCCATGGTGAGCATTTCTTC.

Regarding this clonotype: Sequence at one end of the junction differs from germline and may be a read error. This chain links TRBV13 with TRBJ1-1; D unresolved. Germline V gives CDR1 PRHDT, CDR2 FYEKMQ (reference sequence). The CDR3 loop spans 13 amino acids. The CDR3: CASSFIQNTEAVF. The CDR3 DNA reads TGTGCCAGCAGCTTCATTCAGAACACTGAAGCTGTCTTT.